This T cell receptor (beta chain) was recorded in a study of T-cell reconstitution after alpha-beta-depleted transplantation in children. V trimming: 3 bases; J trimming: 3 bases; junction bases outside the gene matches: 9. The germline V gene has CDR1 DFQATT and CDR2 SNEGSKA (reference sequence). The length of the CDR3 is 15 residues. Researchers prepared the TCRbeta library using unique molecular identifiers, the study reports. TCRdb independently ran MiXCR on the PCR reads; one entry per CDR3 protein. The sample carries 350,000 to 450,000 distinct CDR3 sequences, roughly 22% recorded once. The receptor's source is a human donor who donated a stem cell graft to a child with acute myeloid leukemia. The chain uses TRBV20-1 and TRBJ2-3; 7 nucleotides match TRBD2. Sequenced here: PBMCs from the stem cell graft donor, sampled from the stem cell graft. The CDR3 region is CSASPPSGSTDTQYF. The CDR3 bases are TGCAGTGCTAGCCCCCCTAGCGGATCAACAGATACGCAGTATTTT.